Listed below are T cell receptor beta chains from one sample, sequenced in a study of T cells in Graves' hyperthyroidism and ophthalmopathy. TCRdb processed the multiplex PCR reads anew with MiXCR; each CDR3 protein has one entry. The sample carries around 300,000 distinct CDR3 sequences, roughly an eighth recorded once. The sequenced sample was blood. These receptors were obtained from a woman aged 35 to 49 with Graves' ophthalmopathy. Each CDR3 is given with its conserved first and last residue. D genes are given only for firm matches. The size field is filled for only some rows; it gives once, few, many or a size class.

CDR3aa: CASSAAQGGNQPQHF
CDR3nt: TGTGCCAGCAGTGCGGCACAGGGGGGCAATCAGCCCCAGCATTTT
abundance: many
d_gene: TRBD1
j_gene: TRBJ1-5
v_gene: TRBV6-1

CDR3aa: CASSQLSGRSTDTQYF
CDR3nt: TGTGCCAGCAGCCAACTAAGCGGGAGGAGCACAGATACGCAGTATTTT
abundance: few
d_gene: TRBD2
j_gene: TRBJ2-3
v_gene: TRBV14

CDR3aa: CASSPKPVSGFASTDTQYF
CDR3nt: TGTGCCAGCAGCCCTAAACCGGTTAGCGGGTTTGCTAGCACAGATACGCAGTATTTT
abundance: few
d_gene: TRBD2
j_gene: TRBJ2-3
v_gene: TRBV11-2

CDR3aa: CASSLGSGGRETQYF
CDR3nt: TGTGCCAGCAGCCTCGGATCGGGGGGGCGAGAGACCCAGTACTTC
abundance: -
d_gene: TRBD2
j_gene: TRBJ2-5
v_gene: TRBV7-6

CDR3aa: CASSQVIHAHYGYTF
CDR3nt: TGCGCCAGCAGCCAAGTAATCCATGCCCACTATGGCTACACCTTC
abundance: -
d_gene: -
j_gene: TRBJ1-2
v_gene: TRBV4-1

CDR3aa: CSARRGRGRSPLHF
CDR3nt: TGCAGTGCTAGGAGGGGCAGGGGGCGTTCACCCCTCCACTTT
abundance: -
d_gene: TRBD1
j_gene: TRBJ1-6
v_gene: TRBV20-1

CDR3aa: CASSYSNGNGYTF
CDR3nt: TGTGCCAGCAGTTACTCGAACGGAAATGGCTACACCTTC
abundance: many
d_gene: -
j_gene: TRBJ1-2
v_gene: TRBV6-2/TRBV6-3

CDR3aa: CASSIGVAGELFF
CDR3nt: TGTGCCAGTAGTATAGGAGTAGCCGGGGAGCTGTTTTTT
abundance: -
d_gene: -
j_gene: TRBJ2-2
v_gene: TRBV19

CDR3aa: CASSLMGVERKETQYF
CDR3nt: TGTGCCAGCAGCCTTATGGGAGTGGAAAGGAAAGAGACCCAGTACTTC
abundance: few
d_gene: -
j_gene: TRBJ2-5
v_gene: TRBV7-9

CDR3aa: CASAGPFSGNTIYF
CDR3nt: TGTGCCAGCGCGGGGCCATTCTCTGGAAACACCATATATTTT
abundance: many
d_gene: -
j_gene: TRBJ1-3
v_gene: TRBV19

CDR3aa: CASSLSWDTGGYTF
CDR3nt: TGTGCCAGCAGTTTAAGTTGGGACACAGGTGGCTACACCTTC
abundance: -
d_gene: -
j_gene: TRBJ1-2
v_gene: TRBV12-3/TRBV12-4

CDR3aa: CASSDSATLGAQHF
CDR3nt: TGTGCCAGCAGTGATTCCGCGACCCTTGGGGCCCAGCATTTT
abundance: many
d_gene: -
j_gene: TRBJ1-5
v_gene: TRBV6-1

CDR3aa: CASSIDGYYGYTF
CDR3nt: TGTGCCAGTAGTATAGACGGCTACTATGGCTACACCTTC
abundance: -
d_gene: -
j_gene: TRBJ1-2
v_gene: TRBV19

CDR3aa: CASSDFRQASAGNTIYF
CDR3nt: TGTGCCAGCAGTGATTTTAGACAGGCCTCAGCTGGAAACACCATATATTTT
abundance: -
d_gene: -
j_gene: TRBJ1-3
v_gene: TRBV6-1

CDR3aa: CASSYVTGTGIRNTEAFF
CDR3nt: TGTGCCAGCAGTTACGTAACCGGGACAGGGATACGGAACACTGAAGCTTTCTTT
abundance: many
d_gene: TRBD1
j_gene: TRBJ1-1
v_gene: TRBV6-2/TRBV6-3

CDR3aa: CAIQAGGTSYNEQFF
CDR3nt: TGTGCCATTCAAGCGGGGGGGACCTCCTACAATGAGCAGTTCTTC
abundance: many
d_gene: TRBD2
j_gene: TRBJ2-1
v_gene: TRBV10-3

CDR3aa: CASSLLRSNHGYTF
CDR3nt: TGTGCCAGCAGTTTACTAAGGTCTAACCATGGCTACACCTTC
abundance: many
d_gene: -
j_gene: TRBJ1-2
v_gene: TRBV28

CDR3aa: CASSYLTVDGAYEQYF
CDR3nt: TGTGCCAGCAGTTACCTGACAGTGGACGGGGCCTACGAGCAGTACTTC
abundance: many
d_gene: -
j_gene: TRBJ2-7
v_gene: TRBV28

CDR3aa: CASSHQMGGRDTEAFF
CDR3nt: TGTGCCAGCAGTCACCAGATGGGGGGACGGGACACTGAAGCTTTCTTT
abundance: many
d_gene: -
j_gene: TRBJ1-1
v_gene: TRBV12-3/TRBV12-4

CDR3aa: CASSPINGFDYGYTF
CDR3nt: TGCGCCAGCAGCCCTATCAACGGTTTCGACTATGGCTACACCTTC
abundance: few
d_gene: -
j_gene: TRBJ1-2
v_gene: TRBV4-1

CDR3aa: CASRKPGQGNEQFF
CDR3nt: TGTGCCAGCCGTAAACCGGGACAGGGCAATGAGCAGTTCTTC
abundance: many
d_gene: TRBD1
j_gene: TRBJ2-1
v_gene: TRBV7-2

CDR3aa: CASRLTGEETQYF
CDR3nt: TGTGCCAGCAGGTTAACAGGGGAAGAGACCCAGTACTTC
abundance: many
d_gene: TRBD1
j_gene: TRBJ2-5
v_gene: TRBV7-9

CDR3aa: CASRPQTGGPTEAFF
CDR3nt: TGTGCCAGCAGACCACAGACAGGGGGCCCGACTGAAGCTTTCTTT
abundance: many
d_gene: TRBD1
j_gene: TRBJ1-1
v_gene: TRBV27

CDR3aa: CASSGQGMGEQYF
CDR3nt: TGTGCCAGCAGTGGGCAGGGGATGGGCGAGCAGTACTTC
abundance: -
d_gene: -
j_gene: TRBJ2-7
v_gene: TRBV2

CDR3aa: CASRLGIYGYTF
CDR3nt: TGTGCCAGCAGACTGGGGATCTATGGCTACACCTTC
abundance: many
d_gene: -
j_gene: TRBJ1-2
v_gene: TRBV6-1

CDR3aa: CASSSPTPGTSGGAQETQYF
CDR3nt: TGCGCCAGCAGCTCCCCCACCCCCGGGACTAGCGGGGGGGCCCAAGAGACCCAGTACTTC
abundance: -
d_gene: TRBD2
j_gene: TRBJ2-5
v_gene: TRBV5-1

CDR3aa: CASSPRGAGSYEQYF
CDR3nt: TGTGCCAGCAGTCCCAGGGGGGCGGGGTCCTACGAGCAGTACTTC
abundance: few
d_gene: -
j_gene: TRBJ2-7
v_gene: TRBV27

CDR3aa: CSVEAQGNYGYTF
CDR3nt: TGCAGCGTTGAAGCTCAAGGGAACTATGGCTACACCTTC
abundance: -
d_gene: -
j_gene: TRBJ1-2
v_gene: TRBV29-1

CDR3aa: CASTRGLAEGEQFF
CDR3nt: TGCGCCAGCACCCGGGGACTAGCAGAGGGTGAGCAGTTCTTC
abundance: -
d_gene: TRBD2
j_gene: TRBJ2-1
v_gene: TRBV10-2

CDR3aa: CASLRQLGTGELFF
CDR3nt: TGTGCCAGCCTCCGTCAACTCGGCACCGGGGAGCTGTTTTTT
abundance: few
d_gene: -
j_gene: TRBJ2-2
v_gene: TRBV6-1

CDR3aa: CSARDLTGKAFF
CDR3nt: TGCAGTGCTAGAGATCTCACAGGGAAAGCTTTCTTT
abundance: -
d_gene: -
j_gene: TRBJ1-1
v_gene: TRBV20-1